This T cell receptor gamma chain was sequenced for a study of γδ T cells in repeated Plasmodium falciparum infection. Study findings and constraints: Vgamma9/Vdelta2+ repertoires stayed stably polyclonal over time and infection.

TCRdb redid the clone calls on the multiplex PCR reads with CATT. This sample has 28,000 or so gamma-chain clones, with under 1.5% found just once. Flow sorting of PBMC yielded separate Vgamma9/Vdelta2+ and Vdelta2-negative gammadelta T cell populations for bulk repertoire analysis. The germline CDR1 and CDR2 sequences are GITISATS and ISYDGTV (reference sequence). CDR3 size: 14 residues. This clone came up many times. What it recognizes is unknown. TCRdb records a much larger clone's protein for this DNA, with a difference at residue 11 that likely arises from a read error; the protein given is the translation of the DNA.

The source is a pool of human donors (malaria-infected and uninfected, not separated). The J gene is TRGJ1 or TRGJ2, the V gene TRGV9. The sequencing input was gamma-delta T cells from blood. The CDR3 sequence is CALWEVRVEYRKLF. The CDR3 DNA reads TGTGCCTTGTGGGAGGTGCGGGTGGAGTATAGGAAACTCTTT.